What follows are 10 T cell receptor beta chains derived from one specimen sequenced in a study of T-cell reconstitution after alpha-beta-depleted transplantation in children. Researchers prepared the TCRbeta library using unique molecular identifiers, the study reports. TCRdb re-analysed the PCR reads in MiXCR, keeping a single row per CDR3 protein. The sample carries 800,000 to 1,000,000 distinct CDR3 sequences, around 30% recorded once. The sample was PBMCs, mostly from graft donor cells, taken 360 days after TCRalphabeta/CD19-depleted stem cell transplant. These receptors were obtained from a boy in the first two years of life who had a stem cell transplant for SCID, so the T cells may come from the graft donor.

The chain joins TRBV4-3 to TRBJ2-7, with D tentatively TRBD2 (7 bases). V lost 0 bases and J 4 bases, leaving 19 bases between the germline ends. This CDR3 has 17 amino acids. Germline CDR1 is LGHNA and CDR2 is YSLEER. The CDR3 DNA reads as TGCGCCAGCAGCCAAGATCTCGGTGGGGGGGGCCGATACGAGCAGTACTTC. Protein product: CASSQDLGGGGRYEQYF.

A few counts support this clonotype. J is TRBJ1-1 and V is TRBV20-1; TRBD1 matches 9 bases. V gave up 0 bases and J gave up 8 bases; unmatched junction bases: 16. This CDR3 has 17 amino acids. Per the germline V gene, CDR1 is DFQATT and CDR2 is SNEGSKA (reference sequence). CDR3 loop: CSARDVRDRVSRPEAFF. In nucleotides, the CDR3 is TGCAGTGCTAGAGATGTCCGGGACAGGGTGAGTAGGCCCGAAGCTTTCTTT.

This chain connects TRBV9 to TRBJ2-2; maybe TRBD1 (6 bases). CDR1 SGDLS and CDR2 YYNGEE come from the germline V gene. Trimming took 4 bases from V and 1 from J, leaving 11 bases between them. The CDR3 runs 15 residues. CDR3 nucleotides: TGTGCCAGCAGCACAGGGCCCATGAACACCGGGGAGCTGTTTTTT. It codes for CASSTGPMNTGELFF.

The rearrangement links TRBV10-3 to TRBJ2-3, with TRBD2 identical over 10 bases. The CDR3 loop spans 13 amino acids. Germline V gene lookup returns CDR1 ENHRY and CDR2 SYGVKD. V dropped 10 bases and J dropped 4; count of bases not matched to a gene: 5. This CDR3 is CATLAGESDTQYF. The CDR3 DNA is TGTGCCACCCTAGCGGGGGAATCAGATACGCAGTATTTT.

The chain combines TRBV20-1 with TRBJ2-1, with D hard to call. With 3 bases removed from V and 5 bases from J, the gap between germline ends came to 8 bases. The germline V gene encodes CDR1 DFQATT and CDR2 SNEGSKA (reference sequence). The CDR3 is 12 residues long. CDR3 amino acids: CSASWGDNEQFF. The CDR3 DNA follows: TGCAGTGCTAGCTGGGGTGACAATGAGCAGTTCTTC.

This chain joins TRBV25-1 and TRBJ2-3, with TRBD2 matching 11 bases. Germline CDR1 and CDR2: MGHDK and SYGVNS. The CDR3 extends over 15 amino acids. The V and J ends lost 6 bases and 3 bases, in that order; junction bases with no gene match: 5. The chain's CDR3 is CASSRSGGVTDTQYF. CDR3 nucleotides: TGTGCCAGCAGCCGTAGCGGGGGGGTAACAGATACGCAGTATTTT. The full variable domain, with the rest looked up from reference TRBV25-1 and TRBJ2-3, is EADIYQTPRYLVIGTGKKITLECSQTMGHDKMYWYQQDPGMELHLIHYSYGVNSTEKGDLSSESTVSRIRTEHFPLTLESARPSHTSQYLCASSRSGGVTDTQYFGPGTRLTVL.

This clonotype was found a few times. This sequence joins TRBV11-2 and TRBJ1-5; the D gene is possibly TRBD1 (6 bases). This CDR3 has 12 residues. CDR1 is SGHAT and CDR2 is FQNNGV in the germline V gene. V lost 1 base to trimming and J lost 11 bases, with 9 bases between them. The CDR3 DNA sequence: TGTGCCAGCAGCTTAGGATCAGGGGCCCAGCATTTT. The encoded protein is CASSLGSGAQHF.

The chain uses TRBV12-3 or TRBV12-4 and TRBJ2-2, with TRBD1 as a possible D gene (6 bases). Trimming removed 8 bases from V and 5 bases from J, with 15 bases in between. The CDR3 length is 14 residues. CDR3 DNA sequence: TGTGCCAGCGGAAGGACAGTAGGTACCGGGGAGCTGTTTTTT. It is translated as CASGRTVGTGELFF.

There are a few counts of this clonotype. The chain joins TRBV12-3 or TRBV12-4 to TRBJ2-4; D remains ambiguous. V lost 2 bases, J lost 0 bases, and 14 bases lay in between. The length of the CDR3 is 17 residues. CDR3 sequence reads: CASSLPSLPGAKNIQYF. CDR3 in DNA: TGTGCCAGCAGTTTACCATCTCTCCCAGGAGCCAAAAACATTCAGTACTTC.

This clonotype came up a few times. The V call is TRBV4-1, the J call TRBJ2-7; tentative D call: TRBD1 (6 bases). This CDR3 spans 18 amino acids. Germline CDR1 is MGHRA and CDR2 is YSYEKL. Between the trimmed V and J ends, which lost 0 bases and 0 bases, there was a span of 18 bases. The CDR3: CASSQDWDNGPFSYEQYF. The DNA of the CDR3 is TGCGCCAGCAGCCAAGATTGGGACAACGGACCGTTCTCCTACGAGCAGTACTTC.